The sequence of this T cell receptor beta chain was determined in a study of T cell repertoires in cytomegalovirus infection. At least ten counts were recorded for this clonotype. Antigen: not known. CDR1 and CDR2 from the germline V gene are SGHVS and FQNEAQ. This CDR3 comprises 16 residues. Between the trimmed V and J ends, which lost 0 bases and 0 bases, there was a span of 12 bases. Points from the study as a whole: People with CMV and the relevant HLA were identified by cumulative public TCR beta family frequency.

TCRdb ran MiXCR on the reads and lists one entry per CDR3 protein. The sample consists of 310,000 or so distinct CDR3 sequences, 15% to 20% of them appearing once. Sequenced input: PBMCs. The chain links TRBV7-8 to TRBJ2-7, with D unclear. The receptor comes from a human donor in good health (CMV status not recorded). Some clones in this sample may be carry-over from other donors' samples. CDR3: CASSLAGWVSSYEQYF. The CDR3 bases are TGTGCCAGCAGCTTAGCCGGGTGGGTGAGCTCCTACGAGCAGTACTTC.